The source of this TCR beta chain is a study of cytomegalovirus exposure and HLA in healthy donors. The overall study: Of over 300 genotyped donors, about 80% clustered with self-reported Caucasian donors.

About this clone itself: Its antigen is undetermined.

Overall study findings and caveats: While the bulk of TCR sequences proved rare, some public TCRs turned up in many donors. Segments of the TCR beta V type were, in most cases, productive about 90% or about 30% of the time in an earlier analysis.

Use of 60 Vbeta and 13 Jbeta primers characterized the PCR. Libraries were prepared by immunoSEQ multiplex PCR; TCRdb keeps only in-frame clonotypes and omits some of them. The sample carries 90,000 to 150,000 clones, 81% recorded once. Germline V lookup: CDR1 MDHEN, CDR2 SYDVKM. V was shortened by 8 bases and J by 4 bases, with 17 bases between the two germline ends. The CDR3 runs 15 residues. Sequencing was carried out using PBMCs. The receptor's source is a man aged 40-49 years in good health and CMV-seronegative. V and J are TRBV28 and TRBJ1-4; D perhaps matches TRBD1 (5 bases). CDR3 coding DNA: TGTGCCAGCTCGCGCAGGGTCTTGGGTAATGAAAAACTGTTTTTT. Encoded protein: CASSRRVLGNEKLFF. Full variable domain (outside the CDR3, taken from reference TRBV28 and TRBJ1-4): DVKVTQSSRYLVKRTGEKVFLECVQDMDHENMFWYRQDPGLGLRLIYFSYDVKMKEKGDIPEGYSVSREKKERFSLILESASTNQTSMYLCASSRRVLGNEKLFFGSGTQLSVL.